One T cell receptor (beta chain) is described in this entry. The germline gives CDR1 MDHEN, CDR2 SYDVKM. There are 15 residues in the CDR3. Trimming at V came to 2 bases and at J to 2 bases, leaving 6 bases not matched to a gene. This specimen belongs to a study of blood T cells in healthy people across ages. A second PCR of about 7 to 11 cycles used a sample-barcoded 5' primer and a J-beta primer mix. Via MiXCR, TCRdb re-called the 5' RACE reads, giving one row per CDR3 protein. Of some 760,000 distinct CDR3 sequences listed, roughly 25% are singletons. Isolation per sample recovered at least 7 million PBMCs. This sample also belongs to another study, concerning T cells of mothers and their children. That study adds: When the second PCR was run, its M1S primer added sample barcodes and 2-4 random nucleotides.

The source material was blood. This chain uses TRBV28 with TRBJ2-7, with 7 bases that match TRBD1. This sequence was found in a boy aged 5-17 years in good health. CDR3 sequence: CASSLVYRGAYEQYF. In nucleotides, the CDR3 is TGTGCCAGCAGTTTAGTGTACAGGGGAGCCTACGAGCAGTACTTC.